Below, 28 T cell receptor beta chains from the same sample are listed, as sequenced in a study of blood T cell repertoires in COVID-19. Method: immunoSEQ multiplex PCR; TCRdb's copy keeps in-frame clones and lacks some. This table has roughly 160,000 clones, about 74% appearing once. Material for sequencing was peripheral blood. Every receptor here comes from a woman aged 80 or over with acute or convalescent COVID-19.

The J gene is TRBJ1-5, the V gene TRBV15; D possibly corresponds to TRBD1 (6 bases). The V end was cut by 4 bases, the J end by 1 base, with 8 bases between. Per germline, CDR1 LNHNV and CDR2 YYDKDF (reference sequence). The CDR3 spans 14 residues. CDR3 DNA: TGTGCCACCAGCAAACAGGGAAGCAATCAGCCCCAGCATTTT. Its translation is CATSKQGSNQPQHF.

This chain uses TRBV13 with TRBJ2-6, with D uncertain. Trimming cost V 5 bases and J 0 bases, with 5 bases left between them. This CDR3 region has 14 residues. In germline, CDR1 is PRHDT, CDR2 FYEKMQ (reference sequence). CDR3 amino acids: CASSLSSGANVLTF. The CDR3 nucleotides are TGTGCCAGCAGCCTTTCCTCTGGGGCCAACGTCCTGACTTTC.

This chain uses TRBV30 with TRBJ2-1; D possibly corresponds to TRBD2 (6 bases). CDR1 and CDR2 (germline): GTSNPN, SVGIG (reference sequence). The germline V and J ends were trimmed by 5 bases and 3 bases, with 14 bases remaining between them. The CDR3 is 14 residues long. CDR3 sequence: CAWEAGSYYNEQFF. CDR3 DNA sequence: TGTGCCTGGGAAGCGGGTTCCTACTACAATGAGCAGTTCTTC.

The genes are TRBV5-4 and TRBJ1-5; 8 bases agree with TRBD1. The CDR3 extends over 14 amino acids. From germline, CDR1 is SGHNT and CDR2 YYREEE (reference sequence). J lost 3 bases, V lost 4 bases, and 3 bases had no gene match. CDR3 nucleotides: TGTGCCAGCAGCGCACAGGGGGTCAATCAGCCCCAGCATTTT. It codes for CASSAQGVNQPQHF.

J is TRBJ1-4 and V is TRBV4-3; D is unresolved. Between the trimmed V and J ends, which lost 4 bases and 3 bases, there was a span of 12 bases. The CDR3 runs 15 residues. The germline CDR1 and CDR2 sequences are LGHNA and YSLEER. The DNA for the CDR3 is TGCGCCAGCAGCCCCTCGGCGGGGTCTAATGAAAAACTGTTTTTT. It specifies CASSPSAGSNEKLFF.

This clone was counted a single time. The chain joins TRBV7-3 to TRBJ2-1; TRBD1 matches at 7 bases. The CDR3 spans 16 residues. Trimming took 5 bases from V and 4 from J; bases not matched to a gene: 11. Per germline, CDR1 SGHTA and CDR2 FQGTGA. The CDR3 nucleotides are TGTGCCAGCAGCGCCCAACCACCGGGACAGTACAATGAGCAGTTCTTC. This sequence encodes CASSAQPPGQYNEQFF. The full variable domain, its missing parts supplied by reference TRBV7-3 and TRBJ2-1, is GAGVSQTPSNKVTEKGKYVELRCDPISGHTALYWYRQSLGQGPEFLIYFQGTGAADDSGLPNDRFFAVRPEGSVSTLKIQRTERGDSAVYLCASSAQPPGQYNEQFFGPGTRLTVL.

The chain has TRBV7-8 and TRBJ2-1; 7 bases are shared with TRBD1. CDR3 size: 13 residues. Germline assignment: CDR1 SGHVS and CDR2 FQNEAQ. Germline trimming cut 5 bases from V and 8 bases from J; bases unmatched to any gene: 6. The CDR3 sequence is CASSKGAKDEQFF. CDR3 DNA sequence: TGTGCCAGCAGCAAGGGGGCGAAGGATGAGCAGTTCTTC.

The J gene is TRBJ2-3, the V gene TRBV7-2; possibly TRBD2 for D (5 bases). CDR1 is SGHTA and CDR2 is FQGNSA in the germline V gene. The CDR3 contains 18 residues. Trimming took off 2 bases at V and 0 bases at J, with 18 bases between the two ends. CDR3 sequence: CASSLSGRSGVSTDTQYF. The CDR3 DNA reads as TGTGCCAGCAGCTTATCGGGTCGGAGCGGAGTTAGCACAGATACGCAGTATTTT.

Here the CDR3 DNA reads TGTGCCAGCAGTTTCTCGGGATTTCAGCCCCAGCATTTT. It is translated as CASSFSGFQPQHF. The chain is built from TRBV12-3 or TRBV12-4 and TRBJ1-5; D uncertain. Trimming cost V 3 bases and J 6 bases, with 9 bases left between them. The CDR3 covers 13 residues.

V gene TRBV7-8 combines with J gene TRBJ1-2, with TRBD1 identical over 8 bases. The CDR3 is 14 amino acids. Unmatched junction bases numbered 9, after V lost 4 bases and J lost 8 bases. In germline, CDR1 is SGHVS, CDR2 FQNEAQ. CDR3 sequence: CASSSTDRATGYTF. DNA for the CDR3: TGTGCCAGCAGCTCGACGGACAGGGCTACGGGCTACACCTTC.

This chain joins TRBV6-5 and TRBJ2-7; 9 nucleotides line up with TRBD2. This CDR3 has 14 amino acids. CDR1 MNHEY and CDR2 SVGAGI come from the germline V gene. The ends lost 8 bases at V and 5 bases at J; junction bases unmatched: 10. The CDR3 region has the DNA TGTGCCAGCGCGCGGGAGGGCCTATCGGACGAGCAGTACTTC. It is translated as CASAREGLSDEQYF.

This chain uses TRBV6-1 with TRBJ2-3; TRBD2 might be the D (7 bases). Germline assignment: CDR1 MNHNS and CDR2 SASEGT. This CDR3 spans 15 amino acids. V lost 3 bases and J lost 6, with 16 bases in between. CDR3 sequence: CASSDGGGQGDTQYF. In DNA form, the CDR3 reads TGTGCCAGCAGTGATGGGGGGGGGCAAGGGGATACGCAGTATTTT.

The chain couples TRBV6-5 to TRBJ1-2, with a tentative D call TRBD1 (5 bases). V gave up 10 bases and J gave up 8 bases, with 26 bases separating them. This CDR3 has 15 amino acids. Germline CDR1 is MNHEY and CDR2 is SVGAGI. The CDR3 DNA is TGTGCCACTGGGGGGGACGCCGACCGGGAGTGGGGCTACACCTTC. Amino acid sequence: CATGGDADREWGYTF.

V and J are TRBV14 and TRBJ2-3; D gene uncertain. V gave up 2 bases and J gave up 6 bases, with 9 bases separating them. The CDR3 consists of 13 residues. The germline gives CDR1 SGHDN, CDR2 FVKESK. CDR3 DNA sequence: TGTGCCAGCAGCCAACTAAATCGGGATACGCAGTATTTT. It is translated as CASSQLNRDTQYF.

On this clone itself: This could be a read error, since a much larger clone is one nucleotide away. The chain uses TRBV4-2 and TRBJ2-5, with 8 nucleotides matching TRBD2. In germline, CDR1 is LGHNA, CDR2 YNFKEQ. The CDR3 sequence is 15 residues long. Trimming removed 3 bases from V and 5 bases from J; junction bases left unmatched: 8. Here the CDR3 reads CASSHDDGRGETQYF. CDR3 nucleotide sequence: TGTGCCAGCAGCCACGACGACGGGAGGGGGGAGACCCAGTACTTC.

The V call is TRBV4-1, the J call TRBJ2-3; no clear D gene. V was trimmed by 0 bases and J by 2 bases, leaving 6 bases between them. The length of the CDR3 is 14 residues. CDR1 and CDR2 (germline): MGHRA, YSYEKL. The CDR3 is CASSQEADTDTQYF. In DNA form, the CDR3 reads TGCGCCAGCAGCCAAGAGGCCGACACAGATACGCAGTATTTT.

This sequence joins TRBV5-6 and TRBJ2-5; unclear D gene. Germline V gives CDR1 SGHDT, CDR2 YYEEEE. The ends were cut back, 0 bases at V and 0 bases at J, with 6 bases in the middle. The CDR3 is 14 amino acids. The CDR3 nucleotides read TGTGCCAGCAGCTTGGCAATCAACCAAGAGACCCAGTACTTC. Its translation: CASSLAINQETQYF.

The CDR3 protein is CASSTSGGNNEQFF. The CDR3 nucleotides are TGCGCCAGCAGTACTAGCGGGGGGAACAATGAGCAGTTCTTC. V usage is TRBV5-1 and J usage is TRBJ2-1; 12 nucleotides line up with TRBD2. V lost 5 bases to trimming and J lost 5 bases; unmatched junction nucleotides: 2. The CDR3 runs 14 residues. Germline CDR1 reads SGHRS; CDR2 reads YFSETQ.

The rearrangement joins TRBV5-1 to TRBJ2-5, with a possible D match to TRBD2 (5 bases). CDR3 length: 14 amino acids. The germline V and J ends were trimmed by 0 bases and 4 bases, with 10 bases remaining between them. Germline V gives CDR1 SGHRS, CDR2 YFSETQ. DNA of the CDR3: TGCGCCAGCAGCTTGGCGGTAGCGCCAGAGACCCAGTACTTC. Its protein product is CASSLAVAPETQYF.

The rearrangement joins TRBV18 to TRBJ2-7; 8 bases match TRBD1. Germline loops: CDR1 KGHSH, CDR2 LQKENI. The CDR3 extends over 15 amino acids. V shed 3 bases and J 6 bases; nucleotides not matched to a gene: 10. The CDR3 spells CASSPLGQGLGEQYF. The CDR3 DNA reads TGTGCCAGCTCACCTCTTGGACAGGGCCTCGGCGAGCAGTACTTC.

J is TRBJ2-3 and V is TRBV2; D uncertain. The CDR3 is made up of 11 amino acids. The V and J ends lost 8 bases and 3 bases respectively, with 6 bases between them. CDR1 and CDR2 (germline): SNHLY, FYNNEI. The CDR3 DNA sequence: TGTGCCAGCCTGAGTACAGATACGCAGTATTTT. This sequence encodes CASLSTDTQYF.

This clone showed up just a few times. The chain joins TRBV7-9 to TRBJ2-3, with D unclear. Trimming stripped 2 bases from V and 0 bases from J, with 9 bases between. The CDR3 runs to 15 residues. Germline V gene sequence: CDR1 SEHNR, CDR2 FQNEAQ (reference sequence). CDR3 amino acids: CASSLPYASTDTQYF. For the CDR3, the DNA is TGTGCCAGCAGCTTACCCTACGCAAGCACAGATACGCAGTATTTT.

This clone has more than one count but fewer than ten. Other DNA sequences in this sample translate to the same CDR3. The chain has TRBV29-1 and TRBJ2-1; D possibly corresponds to TRBD2 (6 bases). Germline V gene lookup returns CDR1 SQVTM and CDR2 ANQGSEA. V lost 6 bases and J lost 6, with 6 bases in between. The CDR3 runs 10 residues. The chain's CDR3 is CSVGGNEQFF. DNA for the CDR3: TGCAGCGTGGGGGGCAATGAGCAGTTCTTC.

The chain is built from TRBV19 and TRBJ2-5; 7 nucleotides line up with TRBD1. The CDR3 consists of 16 residues. Germline V CDR1 and CDR2: LNHDA, SQIVND (reference sequence). V was pared by 4 bases and J by 5 bases, with 13 bases of the junction left unmatched. The CDR3 DNA follows: TGTGCCAGTAGTACCAATCGCAGAGGACAGGCGGAGACCCAGTACTTC. Its translation: CASSTNRRGQAETQYF. Filled out from reference TRBV19 and TRBJ2-5, the complete variable domain reads DGGITQSPKYLFRKEGQNVTLSCEQNLNHDAMYWYRQDPGQGLRLIYYSQIVNDFQKGDIAEGYSVSREKKESFPLTVTSAQKNPTAFYLCASSTNRRGQAETQYFGPGTRLLVL.

The V gene is TRBV7-3, the J gene TRBJ2-1; 9 bases map to TRBD1. The CDR3 sequence is 15 residues long. Germline lookup yields CDR1 SGHTA and CDR2 FQGTGA. J was trimmed by 7 bases and V by 6 bases; bases with no gene match: 10. The CDR3: CASSQQGAWRNEQFF. The CDR3 nucleotides are TGTGCCAGCAGTCAACAGGGGGCATGGAGGAATGAGCAGTTCTTC. The full variable domain, rest sourced from reference TRBV7-3 and TRBJ2-1, is GAGVSQTPSNKVTEKGKYVELRCDPISGHTALYWYRQSLGQGPEFLIYFQGTGAADDSGLPNDRFFAVRPEGSVSTLKIQRTERGDSAVYLCASSQQGAWRNEQFFGPGTRLTVL.

In its sample, this clone was seen a few times. The V gene is TRBV6-1, the J gene TRBJ2-7, with 10 bases lining up with TRBD1. This CDR3 is 14 amino acids long. V was clipped by 0 bases and J by 6 bases; unmatched bases: 2. CDR1 MNHNS and CDR2 SASEGT come from the germline V gene. CDR3 in amino acids: CASSEADRGREQYF. The CDR3 coding sequence is TGTGCCAGCAGTGAAGCCGACAGGGGGCGCGAGCAGTACTTC.

V is TRBV10-3 and J is TRBJ2-2, with 8 bases aligning to TRBD1. Unmatched junction bases numbered 5, after V lost 8 bases and J lost 6 bases. Looked up from germline, CDR1 is ENHRY and CDR2 is SYGVKD. This CDR3 has 13 residues. CDR3 amino acids: CAIAGGAAGELFF. The DNA of the CDR3 is TGTGCCATCGCAGGGGGCGCGGCCGGGGAGCTGTTTTTT.

This chain joins TRBV19 and TRBJ2-1; a weak D match, TRBD1 (6 bases). CDR1 and CDR2 (germline): LNHDA, SQIVND (reference sequence). This CDR3 is 13 amino acids long. V lost 4 bases and J lost 7, with 11 bases in between. The CDR3 protein is CASSKLGGNEQFF. The CDR3 DNA is TGTGCCAGTAGTAAATTAGGGGGTAATGAGCAGTTCTTC.